The T cell receptor (beta chain) under discussion was sequenced for a study of T cell changes during pregnancy in multiple sclerosis. This CDR3 has 13 amino acids. The germline V gene has CDR1 MDHEN and CDR2 SYDVKM. Trimming left V 5 bases short and J 7 bases short, with 14 bases between. Data came from immunoSEQ multiplex PCR; TCRdb stores just in-frame clones and leaves some out. The sample contains around 95,000 clones, under 95% of which appear only once. This specimen consisted of peripheral blood, obtained after pregnancy. This chain joins TRBV28 and TRBJ1-2; D possibly corresponds to TRBD1 (5 bases). The sequence came from a female donor in good health, enrolled as a control in a pregnancy study. The CDR3 reads CASSGARLRGYTF. CDR3 DNA: TGTGCCAGCAGTGGGGCTCGCTTGCGTGGCTACACCTTC.